These T cell receptor beta chains were read from a single sample in a study of blood T cell repertoires in COVID-19. Method: immunoSEQ multiplex PCR; TCRdb's copy keeps in-frame clones and lacks some. Of 55,000 to 65,000 clones detected, about 87% appear once; the ten largest clones hold under 8%. Sequencing was performed on peripheral blood. The receptors stem from a man aged 60-69 years with active or convalescent COVID-19. Both conserved end residues are part of each CDR3. D genes are given only for firm matches. Clone size, where shown, is once, few, many, or a class for clones that have expanded.

v_gene,j_gene,abundance,d_gene,CDR3aa,CDR3nt
TRBV6-5,TRBJ2-1,NA,NA,CASSYSTRGSYNEQFF,TGTGCCAGCAGTTACTCGACTCGGGGATCCTACAATGAGCAGTTCTTC
TRBV29-1,TRBJ2-5,NA,TRBD2,CSVLTSGRETQYF,TGCAGCGTCCTAACTAGCGGCCGAGAGACCCAGTACTTC
TRBV7-2,TRBJ1-2,NA,NA,CASSLGTLANYGYTF,TGTGCCAGCAGCTTAGGGACACTGGCTAACTATGGCTACACCTTC
TRBV7-6,TRBJ2-2,once,NA,CASAGRYTGELFF,TGTGCCAGTGCAGGGCGGTACACCGGGGAGCTGTTTTTT
TRBV5-4,TRBJ1-2,NA,TRBD1,CASSLDRGVGGYTF,TGTGCCAGCAGCTTGGACAGGGGAGTCGGTGGCTACACCTTC
TRBV6-5,TRBJ2-7,NA,NA,CASRPPYVVDEQYF,TGTGCCAGCAGACCGCCCTACGTCGTTGACGAGCAGTACTTC
TRBV7-8,TRBJ1-2,NA,TRBD1,CASSLEGQSYGYTF,TGTGCCAGCAGCTTAGAGGGACAGAGCTATGGCTACACCTTC
TRBV29-1,TRBJ1-1,NA,NA,CSVARGGGEAFF,TGCAGCGTTGCGCGGGGGGGAGGTGAAGCTTTCTTT
TRBV30,TRBJ2-7,NA,NA,CAWSPTTHKNHEQYF,TGTGCCTGGAGTCCTACGACTCACAAGAATCACGAGCAGTACTTC
TRBV5-4,TRBJ1-1,NA,TRBD1,CASSAPGQGSEAFF,TGTGCCAGCAGCGCCCCGGGACAGGGATCTGAAGCTTTCTTT
TRBV5-6,TRBJ2-3,NA,NA,CASSHQVRGARDTQYF,TGTGCCAGCAGCCACCAGGTTCGGGGGGCGAGAGATACGCAGTATTTT
TRBV3-1/TRBV3-2,TRBJ1-4,NA,NA,CASSQDVRGANEKLFF,TGTGCCAGCAGCCAAGACGTTCGGGGGGCGAATGAAAAACTGTTTTTT
TRBV5-4,TRBJ1-2,once,TRBD1,CASSFDRGVYGYTF,TGTGCCAGCAGCTTTGACAGGGGGGTGTATGGCTACACCTTC
TRBV28,TRBJ2-3,NA,NA,CASSSPSDTDTQYF,TGTGCCAGCAGTTCACCGTCAGACACAGATACGCAGTATTTT
TRBV6-1,TRBJ1-1,NA,TRBD1,CASSDGQGRANTEAFF,TGTGCCAGCAGTGATGGACAGGGGAGGGCGAACACTGAAGCTTTCTTT
TRBV14,TRBJ2-1,NA,NA,CASSPGGDRYNEQFF,TGTGCCAGCAGCCCCGGGGGGGACAGATACAATGAGCAGTTCTTC
TRBV5-4,TRBJ2-5,NA,TRBD2,CASSPPGLAVGQYF,TGTGCCAGCAGCCCGCCGGGACTAGCGGTAGGCCAGTACTTC
TRBV5-1,TRBJ1-1,NA,NA,CASSQGIGAQNTEAFF,TGCGCCAGCAGCCAAGGTATTGGGGCCCAGAACACTGAAGCTTTCTTT
TRBV3-1/TRBV3-2,TRBJ1-2,once,TRBD1,CASSQEVFGKGQGPANYGYTF,TGTGCCAGCAGCCAAGAAGTGTTCGGTAAGGGACAGGGCCCTGCTAACTATGGCTACACCTTC
TRBV5-1,TRBJ1-2,NA,TRBD1,CASSYRGDGYTF,TGCGCCAGCAGCTACAGGGGGGATGGCTACACCTTC
TRBV9,TRBJ1-1,NA,TRBD1,CASSVVDQGALSEAFF,TGTGCCAGCAGCGTAGTCGATCAGGGGGCTTTGTCTGAAGCTTTCTTT
TRBV9,TRBJ1-1,NA,NA,CASSPGDTEAFF,TGTGCCAGCAGTCCGGGGGACACTGAAGCTTTCTTT
TRBV7-9,TRBJ2-6,NA,TRBD1,CASSRLRQGSPGANVLTF,TGTGCCAGCAGCCGGCTCCGACAGGGATCCCCTGGGGCCAACGTCCTGACTTTC
TRBV25-1,TRBJ1-2,NA,NA,CASSEAGDGYGYTF,TGTGCCAGCAGTGAGGCAGGTGACGGCTATGGCTACACCTTC
TRBV20-1,TRBJ2-1,NA,TRBD1,CSASPGTGSNSEQFF,TGCAGTGCTAGTCCTGGGACAGGGTCCAATAGTGAGCAGTTCTTC
TRBV19,TRBJ2-2,NA,TRBD1,CASRPDRVNTGELFF,TGTGCCAGTAGACCAGACAGGGTGAACACCGGGGAGCTGTTTTTT
TRBV6-1,TRBJ1-4,NA,NA,CASSEALGGTGSEKLFF,TGTGCCAGCAGTGAAGCGCTTGGGGGCACCGGCAGTGAAAAACTGTTTTTT
TRBV5-6,TRBJ1-1,NA,NA,CASSLSQIMNTEAFF,TGTGCCAGCAGCTTGTCCCAGATAATGAACACTGAAGCTTTCTTT
TRBV2,TRBJ2-3,NA,NA,CASSVTRGTDTQYF,TGTGCCAGCAGTGTCACGCGGGGAACAGATACGCAGTATTTT
TRBV5-1,TRBJ2-5,once,TRBD2,CASSFSGGPKGETQYF,TGCGCCAGCTCCTTTAGCGGGGGCCCAAAAGGGGAGACCCAGTACTTC
TRBV7-9,TRBJ1-6,NA,NA,CASSSDWESSYNSPLHF,TGTGCCAGCAGCTCAGACTGGGAGAGCTCCTATAATTCACCCCTCCACTTT
TRBV29-1,TRBJ2-7,NA,TRBD1,CSVDRGPYEQYF,TGCAGCGTTGACAGGGGGCCCTACGAGCAGTACTTC
TRBV20-1,TRBJ1-4,NA,NA,CSVGKLFF,TGCAGTGTCGGAAAACTGTTTTTT
TRBV4-3,TRBJ1-2,NA,NA,CASSQTLGRGDYYGYTF,TGCGCCAGCAGCCAAACTCTGGGCAGGGGCGACTACTATGGCTACACCTTC
TRBV7-9,TRBJ2-5,NA,NA,CASSFSRGETQYF,TGTGCCAGCAGCTTCTCCAGAGGAGAGACCCAGTACTTC
TRBV12-3/TRBV12-4,TRBJ2-7,NA,TRBD1,CASSQTLPGQGTF,TGTGCCAGCAGCCAAACACTCCCGGGACAGGGAACTTTC
TRBV7-9,TRBJ1-1,NA,NA,CASSFPGPNTEAFF,TGTGCCAGCAGCTTTCCAGGGCCGAACACTGAAGCTTTCTTT
TRBV21-1,TRBJ2-7,NA,NA,CASSKEGNSGRGEQYF,TGTGCCAGCAGCAAAGAGGGTAATTCGGGTAGGGGCGAGCAGTACTTC
TRBV9,TRBJ2-2,NA,TRBD2,CASSVRAGTIQGELFF,TGTGCCAGCAGCGTTCGGGCAGGGACTATACAGGGGGAGCTGTTTTTT
TRBV6-5,TRBJ1-1,NA,NA,CASTGSMNTEAFF,TGTGCCAGCACGGGATCCATGAACACTGAAGCTTTCTTT
TRBV7-8,TRBJ2-7,NA,TRBD1,CASSYHRQGLGEQYF,TGTGCCAGCAGCTACCATAGACAGGGTCTTGGAGAGCAGTACTTC
TRBV24-1,TRBJ2-3,NA,TRBD1,CATSDPGTGESRDTQYF,TGTGCCACCAGTGATCCTGGGACAGGGGAGTCGCGGGATACGCAGTATTTT
TRBV13,TRBJ1-3,NA,NA,CASERRNRGNTIYF,TGTGCCAGCGAGCGAAGGAATCGGGGAAACACCATATATTTT
TRBV11-2,TRBJ1-2,NA,TRBD1,CASSPSGTGGAYGYTF,TGTGCCAGCAGCCCCTCCGGGACAGGGGGCGCCTATGGCTACACCTTC
TRBV18,TRBJ1-1,NA,NA,CASSPDRQNTEAFF,TGTGCCAGCTCACCAGACAGACAGAACACTGAAGCTTTCTTT